The 2 T cell receptor beta chains below were found in one sample sequenced in a study of immune evolution from preneoplasia to lung adenocarcinoma (dated by TCRdb to the early 2020s). Libraries were made using the immunoSEQ multiplex PCR assay. As stored in TCRdb, this immuneACCESS dataset retains in-frame rearrangements with V and J assigned. A fraction of the clones does not appear; measured against another copy, unresolved V genes explain less than half of the discrepancy, and the remainder lacks a known reason. The sample table shows some 15,000 clones, and around 80% are seen once. 4.2% of the sample is in the top ten clones. The sample taken for sequencing was FFPE minimally invasive lung adenocarcinoma tissue. The intended sense of this specimen's cell subset or site label: micro-invasive lung adenocarcinoma (MIA). The receptors derive from a person aged 70 to 80 with lung adenocarcinoma.

The gene calls are TRBV11-3 and TRBJ1-1, with 8 bases that match TRBD1. Unmatched junction bases numbered 3, after V lost 0 bases and J lost 0 bases. Germline loops: CDR1 SGHNT, CDR2 YENEEA. CDR3 length: 16 amino acids. Here the CDR3 reads CASSLDGQGMNTEAFF. CDR3 DNA: TGTGCCAGCAGCTTAGATGGACAGGGTATGAACACTGAAGCTTTCTTT.

The gene calls are TRBV11-1 and TRBJ2-1; tentatively, D is TRBD1 or TRBD2 (5 bases each). The V end lost 0 bases, the J end lost 8 bases, and 14 bases lay between the germline ends. Germline assignment: CDR1 SGHAT and CDR2 FQDESV (reference sequence). The CDR3 covers 15 residues. The CDR3 DNA is TGTGCCAGCAGCTTAGCGGGACCCCCTGGGGATGAGCAGTTCTTC. Translation: CASSLAGPPGDEQFF.